These 25 T cell receptor beta chains share one sample of origin, sequenced in a study of identical twins. Via MiXCR, TCRdb re-called the 5' RACE reads, giving one row per CDR3 protein. Altogether hundreds of thousands of distinct CDR3 sequences are present, around 7% being singletons, with the ten largest covering approximately 3.6%. The sample also formed part of further work on yellow fever vaccine responses in identical twins.

The sample was memory (CD45RO+) T cells sorted from blood. The receptors were sampled from a woman younger than 35 in good health.

The CDR3 sequence: CSVDRAGETQYF. CDR3 nucleotide sequence: TGCAGCGTTGATCGGGCGGGAGAGACCCAGTACTTC. The chain links TRBV29-1 to TRBJ2-5, with TRBD2 as a possible D gene (5 bases). Germline CDR1 is SQVTM and CDR2 is ANQGSEA. V was clipped by 3 bases and J by 4 bases, with 9 bases between them. The CDR3 is made up of 12 amino acids.

This clonotype was detected many times. The genes are TRBV6-5 and TRBJ1-2, with D unresolved. Germline CDR1 and CDR2: MNHEY and SVGAGI. The CDR3 runs to 14 residues. V lost 0 bases, J lost 2 bases, and 7 bases lay in between. In DNA, the CDR3 is TGTGCCAGCAGTTACTCGAACAAGAACTATGGCTACACCTTC. This translates into CASSYSNKNYGYTF.

This clonotype was found many times. This chain joins TRBV7-9 and TRBJ2-3; D unresolved. CDR1 is SEHNR, CDR2 FQNEAQ, per germline (reference sequence). CDR3 length equals 14 residues. Trimming took off 0 bases at V and 0 bases at J, with 4 bases between the two ends. The CDR3 DNA reads as TGTGCCAGCAGCTTAGCCTCTAGCACAGATACGCAGTATTTT. Residues: CASSLASSTDTQYF.

This chain links TRBV9 with TRBJ1-1; D is undetermined. The germline V and J ends were trimmed by 3 bases and 5 bases, with 11 bases remaining between them. The CDR3 covers 13 residues. The germline V gene encodes CDR1 SGDLS and CDR2 YYNGEE. The CDR3 region has the DNA TGTGCCAGCAGCGGACACCCGGGTACTGAAGCTTTCTTT. This sequence encodes CASSGHPGTEAFF.

This clonotype was picked up many times. The chain uses TRBV5-6 and TRBJ1-4; D might be TRBD1 (6 bases). Trimming pared 4 bases from V and 7 bases from J, leaving 11 bases between. The CDR3 length is 13 residues. CDR1 and CDR2 from the germline V gene are SGHDT and YYEEEE. The CDR3 here is CASSGDTGEKLFF. The CDR3, as DNA: TGTGCCAGCAGCGGGGACACCGGTGAAAAACTGTTTTTT.

This clonotype was seen many times. The V and J genes are TRBV12-3 or TRBV12-4 and TRBJ2-1; the match to TRBD2 covers 11 bases. This CDR3 comprises 15 residues. J lost 4 bases, V lost 5 bases, and 4 bases had no gene match. CDR3 DNA: TGTGCCAGCAGTAACCGGACTAGCGGGTACAATGAGCAGTTCTTC. This translates into CASSNRTSGYNEQFF.

The chain is built from TRBV29-1 and TRBJ2-1, with 9 positions matching TRBD1. The CDR3 covers 16 residues. Germline loops: CDR1 SQVTM, CDR2 ANQGSEA. V shed 1 base, J shed 3 bases, and the junction held 7 bases outside the gene matches. In DNA form, the CDR3 reads TGCAGCGTTGAAGGGGTGGTGGACAGGGGCTACAATGAGCAGTTCTTC. Translated: CSVEGVVDRGYNEQFF.

This clonotype was picked up many times. The chain carries TRBV27 and TRBJ1-2; D unclear. Germline assignment: CDR1 MNHEY and CDR2 SMNVEV (reference sequence). The V end was cut by 5 bases, the J end by 7 bases, with 14 bases between. The CDR3 is 13 residues long. The CDR3 region is CASSPFIGRGYTF. As DNA, the CDR3 is TGTGCCAGCAGTCCCTTCATAGGCCGTGGCTACACCTTC.

This clonotype was found many times. The V call is TRBV6-2 or TRBV6-3, the J call TRBJ2-2, with D unresolved. The CDR3 length is 15 residues. CDR1 and CDR2 from the germline V gene are MNHEY and SVGEGT. The V end was cut by 2 bases, the J end by 5 bases, with 12 bases between. CDR3 nucleotide sequence: TGTGCCAGCAGTTACAAAGGGATAGAAACCGGGGAGCTGTTTTTT. As protein: CASSYKGIETGELFF.

This clonotype was detected many times. The chain couples TRBV28 to TRBJ1-2; D not resolved. The length of the CDR3 is 14 residues. V was trimmed by 5 bases and J by 7 bases, leaving 17 bases between them. Germline lookup yields CDR1 MDHEN and CDR2 SYDVKM. The CDR3 reads CASSGWTSGLGYTF. The CDR3 region has the DNA TGTGCCAGCAGTGGCTGGACTTCAGGCCTTGGCTACACCTTC.

The V call is TRBV18, the J call TRBJ1-4; 7 bases map to TRBD1. The CDR3 extends over 14 amino acids. The junction had 7 bases not matched to a gene; V was cut back by 5 bases and J by 7 bases. Germline-derived CDR1 and CDR2 are KGHSH and LQKENI. CDR3 sequence: CASSDRVEREKLFF. CDR3 nucleotides: TGTGCCAGCTCAGACAGGGTGGAGCGTGAAAAACTGTTTTTT.

In its sample, this clonotype was seen a few times. The V call is TRBV27, the J call TRBJ1-6, with D perhaps TRBD1 (6 bases). This CDR3 has 13 residues. Germline loops: CDR1 MNHEY, CDR2 SMNVEV (reference sequence). The V end was cut by 6 bases, the J end by 7 bases, with 10 bases between. The CDR3 loop reads CASRGQKNSPLHF. CDR3 coding DNA: TGTGCCAGCAGGGGACAAAAGAATTCACCCCTCCACTTT.

This clonotype was picked up a small number of times. This chain uses TRBV10-3 with TRBJ2-3; a weak D match, TRBD1 (6 bases). Trimming took off 5 bases at V and 5 bases at J, with 17 bases between the two ends. The CDR3 consists of 15 residues. Germline CDR1 ENHRY, CDR2 SYGVKD. Written as DNA, the CDR3 is TGTGCCATCAGTCCTACAGGACAGAGGTTAGATACGCAGTATTTT. Residues: CAISPTGQRLDTQYF.

This clonotype was seen more than once but under ten times. V is TRBV3-1 and J is TRBJ2-3; TRBD2 agrees at 8 bases. The V and J ends lost 6 bases and 0 bases, in that order; junction bases with no gene match: 11. This CDR3 comprises 17 residues. Looked up from germline, CDR1 is LGHDT and CDR2 is YNNKEL (reference sequence). CDR3 DNA sequence: TGTGCCAGCAGTCTAAAGCGGGAGTCCTTTAGCACAGATACGCAGTATTTT. As protein: CASSLKRESFSTDTQYF.

This clonotype was counted a few times. The chain combines TRBV12-3 or TRBV12-4 with TRBJ2-2; 8 bases are a match to TRBD2. The CDR3 is 17 residues long. V trimming: 5 bases; J trimming: 4 bases; junction bases outside the gene matches: 12. The CDR3 here is CASSPTGGTSRTGELFF. The CDR3 DNA sequence: TGTGCCAGCAGTCCCACCGGCGGGACTAGTCGCACCGGGGAGCTGTTTTTT.

This clonotype was detected only a few times. The chain uses TRBV3-1 and TRBJ2-1; 14 bases are a match to TRBD2. The CDR3 loop spans 17 amino acids. With 0 bases clipped from V and 10 bases from J, the junction kept 8 bases outside the gene matches. The V gene's germline CDR1 is LGHDT and CDR2 YNNKEL (reference sequence). CDR3 protein: CASSQDVGLAGVGEQFF. As DNA, the CDR3 is TGTGCCAGCAGCCAAGATGTGGGACTAGCGGGAGTCGGGGAGCAGTTCTTC.

This chain connects TRBV15 to TRBJ2-4, with TRBD2 matching over 10 bases. V was clipped by 0 bases and J by 0 bases; unmatched bases: 8. Germline CDR1 LNHNV, CDR2 YYDKDF (reference sequence). This CDR3 spans 19 amino acids. The CDR3 reads CATSRDLAGGLVAKNIQYF. Here the CDR3 DNA reads TGTGCCACCAGCAGAGATTTAGCGGGAGGACTTGTAGCCAAAAACATTCAGTACTTC.

This clonotype was seen many times. The gene calls are TRBV10-3 and TRBJ2-1; D is unclear. The V end lost 0 bases, the J end lost 7 bases, and 10 bases lay between the germline ends. The CDR3 length is 14 residues. Germline CDR1 reads ENHRY; CDR2 reads SYGVKD. CDR3: CAISESGRWNEQFF. The CDR3 DNA reads TGTGCCATCAGTGAGTCGGGAAGGTGGAATGAGCAGTTCTTC.

This clonotype has more than one count but fewer than ten. The chain joins TRBV6-2 or TRBV6-3 to TRBJ2-7; D is unclear. Trimming took 2 bases from V and 5 from J, leaving 13 bases between them. The CDR3 loop spans 14 amino acids. In germline, CDR1 is MNHEY, CDR2 SVGEGT. This chain's CDR3 is CASSYGGRSNEQYV. CDR3 bases: TGTGCCAGCAGTTACGGTGGACGTAGTAACGAGCAGTACGTC.

This clonotype was counted only a few times. The chain combines TRBV7-3 with TRBJ2-1; 11 bases are a match to TRBD2. The CDR3 totals 15 residues. Losses at the gene ends were 5 bases for V and 6 bases for J; bases not matched to a gene: 6. Germline loops: CDR1 SGHTA, CDR2 FQGTGA. Here the CDR3 reads CASSRRLAGPNEQFF. In nucleotides, the CDR3 is TGTGCCAGCAGCCGAAGACTAGCGGGACCCAATGAGCAGTTCTTC.

The rearrangement joins TRBV24-1 to TRBJ2-6; D remains unclear. The germline V gene encodes CDR1 KGHDR and CDR2 SFDVKD. The CDR3 covers 15 residues. Trimming removed 4 bases at V and 0 bases at J, with 6 bases between. In DNA form, the CDR3 reads TGTGCCACCAGTGACGACAACTCTGGGGCCAACGTCCTGACTTTC. Amino acid sequence: CATSDDNSGANVLTF.

The V and J genes are TRBV2 and TRBJ1-1; 7 positions agree with TRBD1. The CDR3 runs to 12 residues. J lost 3 bases, V lost 6 bases, and 1 base had no gene match. CDR1 and CDR2 from the germline V gene are SNHLY and FYNNEI. CDR3 sequence (DNA): TGTGCCAGCAGAACAGGGGACACTGAAGCTTTCTTT. Amino acids: CASRTGDTEAFF.

This clonotype was counted only a few times. V is TRBV10-3 and J is TRBJ2-7; 10 nucleotides align to TRBD2. CDR3 size: 13 residues. Germline CDR1 and CDR2: ENHRY and SYGVKD. After removal of 10 bases from V and 2 bases from J, the junction contained 5 bases not matched to a gene. CDR3 sequence reads: CATNSGRTYEQYF. CDR3 nucleotides: TGTGCCACAAATAGCGGGAGGACCTACGAGCAGTACTTC.

The table lists this clonotype with a few counts. CDR3 sequence: CASSLIGSYNSPLHF. The CDR3 DNA reads as TGTGCCAGCAGTTTAATAGGATCCTATAATTCACCCCTCCACTTT. The J gene is TRBJ1-6, the V gene TRBV28; D is unclear. Germline CDR1 MDHEN, CDR2 SYDVKM. V lost 2 bases to trimming and J lost 1 base, with 6 bases between them. This CDR3 has 15 amino acids.

The rearrangement uses TRBV20-1 and TRBJ1-4; D perhaps matches TRBD1 (5 bases). Trimming stripped 1 base from V and 5 bases from J, with 8 bases between. CDR1 is DFQATT, CDR2 SNEGSKA, per germline (reference sequence). The CDR3 spans 13 residues. CDR3 amino acids: CSARGWGNEKLFF. CDR3 coding DNA: TGCAGTGCTAGAGGATGGGGGAATGAAAAACTGTTTTTT.